A selection of T cell receptor beta chains follows, all from one sample in a study of blood T cell repertoires in COVID-19. Profiled with immunoSEQ multiplex PCR; TCRdb holds only in-frame clones, not every one. This sample yields about 41,000 clones, of which 70% to 90% are seen a single time; 4.8% belongs to the top ten. Sequenced input: peripheral blood. The receptors shown here come from a human donor in a cohort sampled during active COVID-19. CDR3s include the opening cysteine and the closing phenylalanine or tryptophan. The order of the fields is clone size, J gene, D gene, V gene, CDR3 length, CDR3 DNA, CDR3 protein. A D gene is named only where the DNA matches it firmly. The listing skips clone size in some rows; elsewhere it reads once, few, many or a size class.

clone size: -
J gene: TRBJ2-5
D gene: -
V gene: TRBV19
CDR3 length: 13
CDR3 DNA: TGTGCCAGTAGTAAACAGGAAGAGTGGACCCAGTACTTC
CDR3 protein: CASSKQEEWTQYF

clone size: -
J gene: TRBJ2-1
D gene: TRBD2
V gene: TRBV9
CDR3 length: 15
CDR3 DNA: TGTGCCAGCAGCGTAGGATCGAGCGGGAGGGGTGAGCAGTTCTTC
CDR3 protein: CASSVGSSGRGEQFF

clone size: -
J gene: TRBJ2-1
D gene: TRBD2
V gene: TRBV19
CDR3 length: 17
CDR3 DNA: TGTGCCAGTCGCCCCAGGTTAGCGGGAACACACTACAATGAGCAGTTCTTC
CDR3 protein: CASRPRLAGTHYNEQFF

clone size: -
J gene: TRBJ2-3
D gene: TRBD2
V gene: TRBV10-3
CDR3 length: 17
CDR3 DNA: TGTGCCATCAGGTCCCTGGTAGCGGGAGGGCCGACAGATACGCAGTATTTT
CDR3 protein: CAIRSLVAGGPTDTQYF

clone size: -
J gene: TRBJ1-1
D gene: TRBD1
V gene: TRBV6-5
CDR3 length: 14
CDR3 DNA: TGTGCCAGCAGTCTCGGGACAGGGGGCACTGAAGCTTTCTTT
CDR3 protein: CASSLGTGGTEAFF

clone size: -
J gene: TRBJ2-1
D gene: TRBD1
V gene: TRBV14
CDR3 length: 17
CDR3 DNA: TGTGCCAGCAGCCATCCTTCTTGGACAGGGAGACAGGGTGAGCAGTTCTTC
CDR3 protein: CASSHPSWTGRQGEQFF

clone size: -
J gene: TRBJ2-1
D gene: TRBD2
V gene: TRBV11-3
CDR3 length: 16
CDR3 DNA: TGTGCCAGCACCCCCCCGACTAGCGGGCTCTACAATGAGCAGTTCTTC
CDR3 protein: CASTPPTSGLYNEQFF

clone size: -
J gene: TRBJ2-7
D gene: TRBD1
V gene: TRBV5-4
CDR3 length: 15
CDR3 DNA: TGTGCCAGCAGCTTGGGGGGACAGGCCTCCTACGAGCAGTACTTC
CDR3 protein: CASSLGGQASYEQYF

clone size: -
J gene: TRBJ1-5
D gene: -
V gene: TRBV4-1
CDR3 length: 16
CDR3 DNA: TGCGCCAGCAGCCAAGAGCCAGGGTCGCGCAATCAGCCCCAGCATTTT
CDR3 protein: CASSQEPGSRNQPQHF

clone size: -
J gene: TRBJ1-2
D gene: TRBD1
V gene: TRBV28
CDR3 length: 16
CDR3 DNA: TGTGCCAGCAGTTTATACGGGACAGGGGGCGTCTATGGCTACACCTTC
CDR3 protein: CASSLYGTGGVYGYTF

clone size: -
J gene: TRBJ1-1
D gene: -
V gene: TRBV7-9
CDR3 length: 14
CDR3 DNA: TGTGCCAGCAGCAACCAACAGGGTGTCACTGAAGCTTTCTTT
CDR3 protein: CASSNQQGVTEAFF

clone size: -
J gene: TRBJ2-3
D gene: TRBD2
V gene: TRBV7-2
CDR3 length: 16
CDR3 DNA: TGTGCCAGCAGCTCTAGCCTAGCGGGAGGACTCGATACGCAGTATTTT
CDR3 protein: CASSSSLAGGLDTQYF

clone size: -
J gene: TRBJ2-1
D gene: TRBD2
V gene: TRBV27
CDR3 length: 16
CDR3 DNA: TGTGCCAGCAGTTTATCGGGCGGGAGGGCCCACAATGAGCAGTTCTTC
CDR3 protein: CASSLSGGRAHNEQFF

clone size: -
J gene: TRBJ2-1
D gene: TRBD2
V gene: TRBV6-2/TRBV6-3
CDR3 length: 20
CDR3 DNA: TGTGCCAGCAGTTACTCGAGAAGGAGCGGGAGGGCCAGTAGCTACAATGAGCAGTTCTTC
CDR3 protein: CASSYSRRSGRASSYNEQFF

clone size: -
J gene: TRBJ2-7
D gene: TRBD2
V gene: TRBV15
CDR3 length: 15
CDR3 DNA: TGTGCCACCAGCAGAGATACTAGCGGGAGCTACGAGCAGTACTTC
CDR3 protein: CATSRDTSGSYEQYF

clone size: -
J gene: TRBJ2-5
D gene: -
V gene: TRBV7-9
CDR3 length: 14
CDR3 DNA: TGTGCCAGCAGCAGATGGAGGCCGGGGGAGACCCAGTACTTC
CDR3 protein: CASSRWRPGETQYF

clone size: few
J gene: TRBJ1-1
D gene: -
V gene: TRBV19
CDR3 length: 13
CDR3 DNA: TGTGCCAGTCGGCAGGGCTTTTATACTGAAGCTTTCTTT
CDR3 protein: CASRQGFYTEAFF